These T cell receptor beta chains were read from a single sample in a study of vaccination and CD4 T cells after COVID-19. No antigen has been assigned to these receptors. TCRdb itself ran the PCR reads through MiXCR, one entry per CDR3 protein. The profile shows 20,000 or so distinct CDR3 sequences, about a third of them singletons. The sequencing here drew on CD4+ T cells from blood, cultured in vitro, taken about 7 months after SARS-CoV-2 vaccination. These receptors all stem from a human donor who had recovered from COVID-19. Both conserved end residues are part of each CDR3. The order of the fields is J gene, clone size, V gene, D gene, CDR3 DNA, CDR3 protein. The D gene is left open where the match is weak. Size is stated for part of the rows, as once, few or many counts, or as a class when the clone is expanded.

TRBJ2-1	.	TRBV9	.	TGTGCCAGCAGCGTAATGGATGAGCAGTTCTTC	CASSVMDEQFF
TRBJ1-5	.	TRBV6-1	.	TGTGCCAGCAGCTCCTGGGAGGGCAATCAGCCCCAGCATTTT	CASSSWEGNQPQHF
TRBJ1-1	few	TRBV28	.	TGTGCCAGCAGCTACAGGGTCGGGGACACTGAAGCTTTCTTT	CASSYRVGDTEAFF
TRBJ2-5	few	TRBV15	TRBD2	TGTGCCACCAGCCCCCCGGGGGGGCAAGGGGCCGAGACCCAGTACTTC	CATSPPGGQGAETQYF
TRBJ2-5	.	TRBV20-1	TRBD1	TGCAGTGCTAGTCGGTGGACAGGGGGCCGACAAGAGACCCAGTACTTC	CSASRWTGGRQETQYF
TRBJ1-1	.	TRBV20-1	TRBD1	TGCAGTGCTAGAGATACCCTTACAGGGGAAAGAGCTTTCTTT	CSARDTLTGERAFF
TRBJ1-2	.	TRBV19	.	TGTGCCAGTAGTCCGCCCGGAATTATCTATGGCTACACCTTC	CASSPPGIIYGYTF
TRBJ1-1	.	TRBV20-1	.	TGCAGTGCCCAATACGCGAACACTGAAGCTCTCTTT	CSAQYANTEALF
TRBJ1-6	few	TRBV7-2	.	TGTGCCAGCAGCTTAGGGCAGGGGATTCGTTCACCCCTCCACTTT	CASSLGQGIRSPLHF
TRBJ1-5	few	TRBV12-3/TRBV12-4	.	TGTGCCAGCAGTTTCGTACAGGACAATCAGCCCCAGCATTTT	CASSFVQDNQPQHF
TRBJ1-2	.	TRBV14	.	TGTGCCAGCAGCCAAAGGCGGGACTATGGCTACACCTTC	CASSQRRDYGYTF
TRBJ1-5	.	TRBV12-3/TRBV12-4	.	TGTGCCAGCAGTTTATCCACAGGCCATAGCAATCAGCCCCAGCATTTT	CASSLSTGHSNQPQHF
TRBJ2-5	few	TRBV6-1	TRBD2	TGTGCCAGCAGTGAGGTAGCGGGAGGGCAAGAGACCCAGTACTTC	CASSEVAGGQETQYF
TRBJ2-1	.	TRBV20-1	TRBD2	TGCAGTGCTCCTCCCGGGAGGTTGCCTAACAATGAGCAGTTCTTC	CSAPPGRLPNNEQFF
TRBJ2-4	.	TRBV28	.	TGTGCCAGCAGTAGGCCCCGATCTGCGGGTCTAGCCAAAAACATTCAGTACTTC	CASSRPRSAGLAKNIQYF
TRBJ1-2	few	TRBV28	.	TGTGCCAGCAGTACCCCGGCAACTGGTGCCAACTATGGCTACACCTTC	CASSTPATGANYGYTF